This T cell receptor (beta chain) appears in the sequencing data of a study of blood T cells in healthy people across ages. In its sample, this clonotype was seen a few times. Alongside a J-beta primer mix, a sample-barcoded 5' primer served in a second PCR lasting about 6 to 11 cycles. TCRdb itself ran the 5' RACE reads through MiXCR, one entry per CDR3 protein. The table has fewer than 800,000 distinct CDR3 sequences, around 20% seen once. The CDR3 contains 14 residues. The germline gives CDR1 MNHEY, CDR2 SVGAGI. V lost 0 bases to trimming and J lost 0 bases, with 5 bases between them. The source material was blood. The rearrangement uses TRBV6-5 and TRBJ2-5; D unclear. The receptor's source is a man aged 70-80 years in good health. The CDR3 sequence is CASSYSNDQETQYF. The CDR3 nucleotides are TGTGCCAGCAGTTACTCGAATGACCAAGAGACCCAGTACTTC.